The 13 T cell receptor beta chains given below trace back to one sample, sequenced in a study of blood T cell repertoires in COVID-19. Clones were sequenced by immunoSEQ multiplex PCR, and TCRdb holds only the in-frame ones, with some missing. The top ten hold around a quarter of the sample, which has 90,000 or so clones, around 85% seen once. Sequenced: peripheral blood. The receptor set was obtained from an older man with active or convalescent COVID-19.

V gene TRBV6-5 combines with J gene TRBJ2-7, with D perhaps matching TRBD2 (5 bases). Deletions cut 4 bases from V and 0 bases from J, with 7 bases between. The germline V gene has CDR1 MNHEY and CDR2 SVGAGI. This CDR3 spans 13 amino acids. CDR3 nucleotide sequence: TGTGCCAGCAGTTCCGGGATCTCCTACGAGCAGTACTTC. It codes for CASSSGISYEQYF.

The CDR3 bases are TGTGCCAGTAGTAGTGGGACTAGCGGGGTGGCAGATACGCAGTATTTT. Translating it yields CASSSGTSGVADTQYF. The V and J genes are TRBV19 and TRBJ2-3, with 13 bases fitting TRBD2. In germline, CDR1 is LNHDA, CDR2 SQIVND (reference sequence). The trim removed 4 bases at V and 4 bases at J, leaving 5 bases unmatched. The length of the CDR3 is 16 residues.

This sequence joins TRBV11-2 and TRBJ2-2, with D possibly being TRBD2 (6 bases). Trimming shortened V by 1 base and J by 6 bases, and 12 bases separated the two germline ends. Germline V lookup: CDR1 SGHAT, CDR2 FQNNGV. This CDR3 spans 15 amino acids. For the CDR3, the DNA is TGTGCCAGCAGCTTAGGACTAGGAGTAGCCGGGGAGCTGTTTTTT. It encodes CASSLGLGVAGELFF.

V is TRBV6-6 and J is TRBJ1-4, with D possibly being TRBD1 (5 bases). The CDR3 runs 14 residues. V was cut by 5 bases and J by 8 bases, with 15 bases left in between. The V gene's germline CDR1 is MNHNY and CDR2 SVGAGI (reference sequence). The chain's CDR3 is CASSGLTRGEKLFF. The CDR3 DNA reads TGTGCCAGCAGTGGGCTAACTCGGGGGGAAAAACTGTTTTTT.

This sequence joins TRBV10-2 and TRBJ2-2, with 10 bases matching TRBD2. Per the germline V gene, CDR1 is WSHSY and CDR2 is SAAADI. The CDR3 length is 16 residues. After removal of 2 bases from V and 0 bases from J, the junction contained 0 bases not matched to a gene. CDR3 DNA: TGCGCCAGCAGTGAGACTAGCGGGGCGAACACCGGGGAGCTGTTTTTT. Residues: CASSETSGANTGELFF.

V usage is TRBV10-3 and J usage is TRBJ1-1; no definite D call. CDR3 size: 14 residues. CDR1 and CDR2 (germline): ENHRY, SYGVKD. V was trimmed by 0 bases and J by 0 bases, leaving 5 bases between them. In DNA, the CDR3 is TGTGCCATCAGTGAGTCTGGGCTGAACACTGAAGCTTTCTTT. Translating it yields CAISESGLNTEAFF.

The rearrangement uses TRBV3-1 (or the pseudogene TRBV3-2) and TRBJ2-2, with a possible D match to TRBD2 (5 bases). Germline lookup yields CDR1 LGHDT and CDR2 YNNKEL (reference sequence). V lost 4 bases and J lost 2, with 11 bases in between. The CDR3 has 15 residues. The CDR3 coding sequence is TGTGCCAGCAGCCGACTTCGGGGAAACACCGGGGAGCTGTTTTTT. Protein: CASSRLRGNTGELFF.

The chain carries TRBV28 and TRBJ1-2, with D perhaps TRBD1 (5 bases). Germline V CDR1 and CDR2: MDHEN, SYDVKM. The V end lost 6 bases, the J end lost 2 bases, and 7 bases lay between the germline ends. CDR3 length: 12 amino acids. The CDR3 loop reads CASRGGNYGYTF. For the CDR3, the DNA is TGTGCCAGCAGGGGGGGGAACTATGGCTACACCTTC.

The chain recombines TRBV28 with TRBJ2-1, with D maybe TRBD2 (6 bases). The germline gives CDR1 MDHEN, CDR2 SYDVKM. This CDR3 spans 13 amino acids. V lost 6 bases, J lost 9 bases, and 15 bases lay in between. CDR3: CASSSPRRGEQFF. The DNA of the CDR3 is TGTGCCAGCAGCTCCCCTAGGAGGGGTGAGCAGTTCTTC.

The rearrangement links TRBV5-1 to TRBJ2-3; tentative D call: TRBD1 (7 bases). V gave up 4 bases and J gave up 1 base, with 16 bases separating them. Germline lookup yields CDR1 SGHRS and CDR2 YFSETQ. CDR3 length: 16 residues. The CDR3 loop reads CASSPEGDRGTDTQYF. DNA of the CDR3: TGCGCCAGCAGCCCGGAGGGCGACAGGGGCACAGATACGCAGTATTTT. Complete variable domain (other parts from reference TRBV5-1 and TRBJ2-3): KAGVTQTPRYLIKTRGQQVTLSCSPISGHRSVSWYQQTPGQGLQFLFEYFSETQRNKGNFPGRFSGRQFSNSRSEMNVSTLELGDSALYLCASSPEGDRGTDTQYFGPGTRLTVL.

CDR3 residues: CASSQEDRNTEAFF. The CDR3, as DNA: TGTGCCAGCAGCCAAGAGGACAGGAACACTGAAGCTTTCTTT. This chain links TRBV3-1 (or the pseudogene TRBV3-2) with TRBJ1-1, with D tentatively TRBD1 (6 bases). The CDR3 is made up of 14 amino acids. The V end lost 0 bases, the J end lost 1 base, and 6 bases lay between the germline ends. The V gene's germline CDR1 is LGHDT and CDR2 YNNKEL (reference sequence).

In this sample, this clone turned up a few times. In nucleotides, the CDR3 is TGTGCCAGCAGCGTAGCGGGGGGCCAAGTAGATACGCAGTATTTT. Translated: CASSVAGGQVDTQYF. The chain joins TRBV9 to TRBJ2-3; D is perhaps TRBD2 (7 bases). Germline values: CDR1 SGDLS, CDR2 YYNGEE. This CDR3 has 15 amino acids. Trimming left V 0 bases short and J 5 bases short, with 13 bases between.

This clone appeared a few times. This rearrangement joins TRBV4-1 to TRBJ2-2; D perhaps matches TRBD2 (6 bases). The CDR3 has 14 amino acids. The V and J ends lost 3 bases and 7 bases respectively, with 12 bases between them. Germline V gene lookup returns CDR1 MGHRA and CDR2 YSYEKL. The CDR3 DNA is TGCGCCAGCAGCCACCTCGGAGGGAGCGGGGAGCTGTTTTTT. Its translation is CASSHLGGSGELFF.